This T cell receptor beta chain originates from a study of identical twins. Using its own MiXCR run on the 5' RACE reads, TCRdb lists one record per CDR3 protein. The table has 1.5 million to 2 million distinct CDR3 sequences, about 31% seen once. This CDR3 is built from 14 residues. Trimming pared 1 base from V and 7 bases from J, leaving 10 bases between. CDR1 is LGHNA and CDR2 is YNFKEQ in the germline V gene. This clonotype was obtained from a newborn girl in good health. The chain has TRBV4-2 and TRBJ1-4; TRBD1 might be the D (5 bases). The sample was cord blood. The CDR3 sequence: CASSQAGSIEKLFF. Written as DNA, the CDR3 is TGTGCCAGCAGCCAAGCAGGGTCCATTGAAAAACTGTTTTTT.